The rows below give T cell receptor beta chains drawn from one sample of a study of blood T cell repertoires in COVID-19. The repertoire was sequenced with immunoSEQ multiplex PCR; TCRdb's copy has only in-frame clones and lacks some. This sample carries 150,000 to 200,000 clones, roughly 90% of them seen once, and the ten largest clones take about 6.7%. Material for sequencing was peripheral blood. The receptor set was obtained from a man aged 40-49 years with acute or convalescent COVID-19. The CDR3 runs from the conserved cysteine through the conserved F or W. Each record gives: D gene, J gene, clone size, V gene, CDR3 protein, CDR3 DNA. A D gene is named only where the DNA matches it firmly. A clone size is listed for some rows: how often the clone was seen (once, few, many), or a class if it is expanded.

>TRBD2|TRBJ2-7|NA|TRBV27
CASSLRGLPSSGGSSSYEQYF
TGTGCCAGCAGTTTACGAGGGCTGCCATCTAGCGGGGGGTCGAGCTCCTACGAGCAGTACTTC
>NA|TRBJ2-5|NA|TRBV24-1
CATSDAGKEETQYF
TGTGCCACCAGTGATGCAGGGAAGGAGGAGACCCAGTACTTC
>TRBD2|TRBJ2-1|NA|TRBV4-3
CASSQDYGGAGGPYNEQFF
TGCGCCAGCAGCCAAGATTACGGAGGGGCGGGGGGGCCTTACAATGAGCAGTTCTTC
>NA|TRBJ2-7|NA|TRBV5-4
CASSADSYEQYF
TGTGCCAGCAGCGCAGACAGCTACGAGCAGTACTTC
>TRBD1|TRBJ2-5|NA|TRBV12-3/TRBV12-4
CASRGQGEETQYF
TGTGCCAGCAGAGGACAGGGGGAAGAGACCCAGTACTTC
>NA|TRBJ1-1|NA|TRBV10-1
CASSTGKNTEAFF
TGCGCCAGCAGTACAGGGAAGAACACTGAAGCTTTCTTT
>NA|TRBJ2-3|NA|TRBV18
CASSPSQAGITDTQYF
TGTGCCAGCTCACCTTCACAGGCCGGAATCACAGATACGCAGTATTTT
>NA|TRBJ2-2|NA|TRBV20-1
CSARHGELFF
TGCAGTGCTCGACACGGGGAGCTGTTTTTT
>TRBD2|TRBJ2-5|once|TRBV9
CASSPRGGRETQYF
TGTGCCAGCAGCCCTCGGGGGGGGAGAGAGACCCAGTACTTC
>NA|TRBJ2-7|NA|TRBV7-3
CASRVGGGDEQYF
TGTGCCAGCAGGGTCGGAGGCGGGGACGAGCAGTACTTC
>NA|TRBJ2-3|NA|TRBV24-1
CATSDLITDTQYF
TGTGCCACCAGTGATCTAATCACAGATACGCAGTATTTT
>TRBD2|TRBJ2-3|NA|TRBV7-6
CASSPSGGKTDTQYF
TGTGCCAGCAGCCCTAGCGGGGGGAAAACAGATACGCAGTATTTT
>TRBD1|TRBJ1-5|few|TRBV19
CASTRDSLTYSNQPQHF
TGTGCCAGTACCAGGGACAGTTTGACTTATAGCAATCAGCCCCAGCATTTT
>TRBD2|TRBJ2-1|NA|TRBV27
CASSSGGYNEQFF
TGTGCCAGCAGTAGCGGGGGGTACAATGAGCAGTTCTTC
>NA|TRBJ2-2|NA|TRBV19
CASRTHAPGTGELFF
TGTGCCAGTAGAACCCACGCCCCGGGCACCGGGGAGCTGTTTTTT
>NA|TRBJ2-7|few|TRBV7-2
CASSWVVAAYEQYF
TGTGCCAGCAGCTGGGTTGTAGCAGCTTACGAGCAGTACTTC
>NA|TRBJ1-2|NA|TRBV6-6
CASSSPTLANYGYTF
TGTGCCAGCAGTTCGCCTACCCTCGCTAACTATGGCTACACCTTC
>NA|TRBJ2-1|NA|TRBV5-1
CASSLDDTYDEQFF
TGCGCCAGCAGCCTGGACGACACGTACGATGAGCAGTTCTTC
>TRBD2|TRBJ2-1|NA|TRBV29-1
CSVDGTSAGNEQFF
TGCAGCGTCGACGGGACTAGCGCCGGCAATGAGCAGTTCTTC
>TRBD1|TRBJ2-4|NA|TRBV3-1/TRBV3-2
CASSNRDRGLSDIQYF
TGTGCCAGCAGCAACCGGGACAGGGGGCTTTCGGACATTCAGTACTTC
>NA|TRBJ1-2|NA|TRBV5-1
CASSLDQGRDDYGYTF
TGCGCCAGCAGCTTGGATCAGGGGAGAGATGACTATGGCTACACCTTC
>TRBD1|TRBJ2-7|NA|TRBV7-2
CASSLPRTGGGFYEQYF
TGTGCCAGCAGCTTACCCAGGACAGGGGGGGGGTTCTACGAGCAGTACTTC
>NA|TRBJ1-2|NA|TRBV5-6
CASSLDSGRGYGYTF
TGTGCCAGCAGCTTGGATAGCGGGAGAGGCTATGGCTACACCTTC
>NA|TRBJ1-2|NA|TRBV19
CASRAYMAVDYGYTF
TGTGCCAGTAGAGCGTACATGGCTGTGGACTATGGCTACACCTTC
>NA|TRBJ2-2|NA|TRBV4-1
CASSQVGLSNTGELFF
TGCGCCAGCAGCCAAGTTGGACTATCGAACACCGGGGAGCTGTTTTTT
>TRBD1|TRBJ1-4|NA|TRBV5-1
CASSSRDRGEKLFF
TGCGCCAGCAGCTCCCGGGACAGGGGGGAAAAACTGTTTTTT
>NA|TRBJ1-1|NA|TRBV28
CASTAPPVVNTEAFF
TGTGCCAGCACCGCCCCCCCGGTGGTGAACACTGAAGCTTTCTTT
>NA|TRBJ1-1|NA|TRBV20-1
CSASRGTEAFF
TGCAGTGCTAGTCGGGGCACTGAAGCTTTCTTT
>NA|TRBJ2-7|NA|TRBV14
CASGHRSYEQYF
TGTGCCAGCGGTCACAGATCCTACGAGCAGTACTTC
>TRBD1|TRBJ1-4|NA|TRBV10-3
CAIYDRGHTTNEKLFF
TGTGCCATCTATGACAGGGGGCACACAACTAATGAAAAACTGTTTTTT
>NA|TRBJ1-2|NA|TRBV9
CASGEGRAYGYTF
TGTGCCAGCGGGGAGGGAAGGGCCTATGGCTACACCTTC
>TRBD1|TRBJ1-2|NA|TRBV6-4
CASSGGQGAGGYTF
TGTGCCAGCAGTGGAGGACAGGGGGCAGGTGGCTACACCTTC
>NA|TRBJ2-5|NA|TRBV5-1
CASTGTDFLETQYF
TGCGCCAGTACCGGGACTGACTTTTTGGAGACCCAGTACTTC
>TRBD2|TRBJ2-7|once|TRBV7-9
CASSLVRGASYEQYF
TGTGCCAGCAGCTTAGTGCGGGGGGCGAGTTACGAGCAGTACTTC
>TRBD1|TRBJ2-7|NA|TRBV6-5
CASSRDRHEQYF
TGTGCCAGCAGCCGGGACAGACACGAGCAGTACTTC
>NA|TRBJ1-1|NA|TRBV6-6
CASSTTVNTEAFF
TGTGCCAGCAGTACGACAGTTAACACTGAAGCTTTCTTT
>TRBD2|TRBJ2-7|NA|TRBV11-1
CASSFGTSHRGRHF
TGTGCCAGCAGCTTTGGGACTAGCCATAGGGGGCGGCACTTC
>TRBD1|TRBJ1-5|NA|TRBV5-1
CASSLGQGALFEPQHF
TGCGCCAGCAGCCTCGGACAGGGGGCCCTTTTTGAGCCCCAGCATTTT
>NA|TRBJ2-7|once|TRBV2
CASSETAGYEQYF
TGTGCCAGCAGTGAAACAGCAGGCTACGAGCAGTACTTC
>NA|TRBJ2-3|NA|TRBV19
CASSTQGLSTDTQYF
TGTGCCAGTAGTACACAGGGTCTTAGCACAGATACGCAGTATTTT
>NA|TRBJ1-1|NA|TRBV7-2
CASSLGRANTEAFF
TGTGCCAGCAGCTTAGGGAGGGCGAACACTGAAGCTTTCTTT